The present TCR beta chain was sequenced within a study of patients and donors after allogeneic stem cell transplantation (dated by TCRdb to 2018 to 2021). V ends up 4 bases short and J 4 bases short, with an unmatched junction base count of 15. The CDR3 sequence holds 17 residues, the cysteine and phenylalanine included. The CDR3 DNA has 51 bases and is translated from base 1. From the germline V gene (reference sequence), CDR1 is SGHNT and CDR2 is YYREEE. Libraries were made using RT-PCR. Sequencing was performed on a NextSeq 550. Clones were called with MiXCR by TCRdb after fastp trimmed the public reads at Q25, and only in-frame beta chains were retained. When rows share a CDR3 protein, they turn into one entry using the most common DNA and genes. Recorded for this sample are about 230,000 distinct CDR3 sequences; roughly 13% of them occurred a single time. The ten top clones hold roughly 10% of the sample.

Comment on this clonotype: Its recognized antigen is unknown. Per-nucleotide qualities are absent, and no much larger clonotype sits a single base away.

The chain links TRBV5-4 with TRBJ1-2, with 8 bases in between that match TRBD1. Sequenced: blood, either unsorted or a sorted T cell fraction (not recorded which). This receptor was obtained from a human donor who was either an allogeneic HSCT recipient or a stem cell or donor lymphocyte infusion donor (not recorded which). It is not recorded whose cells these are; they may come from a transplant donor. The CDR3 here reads CASSPGRAGGNSYGYTF. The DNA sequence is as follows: TGTGCCAGCAGCCCAGGTCGGGCAGGGGGCAATAGCTATGGCTACACCTTC. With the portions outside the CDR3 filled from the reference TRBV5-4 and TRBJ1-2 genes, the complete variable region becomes ETGVTQSPTHLIKTRGQQVTLRCSSQSGHNTVSWYQQALGQGPQFIFQYYREEENGRGNFPPRFSGLQFPNYSSELNVNALELDDSALYLCASSPGRAGGNSYGYTFGSGTRLTVV.